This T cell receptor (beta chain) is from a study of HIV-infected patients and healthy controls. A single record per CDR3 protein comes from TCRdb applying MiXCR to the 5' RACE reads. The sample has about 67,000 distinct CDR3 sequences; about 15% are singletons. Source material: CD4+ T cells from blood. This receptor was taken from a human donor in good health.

The CDR3, as DNA: TGCAGTGCTAGATTCGGGACTAGCGGGCATTACAATGAGCAGTTCTTC. It encodes CSARFGTSGHYNEQFF. J is TRBJ2-1 and V is TRBV20-1; 12 positions match TRBD2. Losses at the gene ends were 2 bases for V and 4 bases for J; bases not matched to a gene: 6. This CDR3 is 16 amino acids long. The V gene's germline CDR1 is DFQATT and CDR2 SNEGSKA (reference sequence).